This is a list of T cell receptor beta chains from one sample in a study of T cells in Graves' hyperthyroidism and ophthalmopathy. Each CDR3 protein gets one entry after TCRdb re-called the multiplex PCR reads with MiXCR. The sample has hundreds of thousands of distinct CDR3 sequences; about 14% are singletons. Sequencing was performed on blood. The receptors originated from a woman between 50 and 59 years old with Graves' ophthalmopathy. The CDR3 runs from the conserved cysteine through the conserved F or W. D genes are given only for firm matches. Only part of the rows carry a size: once, few, many, or a class if the clone is expanded.

J gene: TRBJ1-2
V gene: TRBV7-9
clone size: many
D gene: .
CDR3 DNA: TGTGCCAGCAGCTTAGACCAGGGATATGGCTACACCTTC
CDR3 protein: CASSLDQGYGYTF

J gene: TRBJ1-1
V gene: TRBV2
clone size: .
D gene: .
CDR3 DNA: TGTGCCAGCAGTGAAGCGTTGAGGGCGTTAAACACTGAAGCTTTCTTT
CDR3 protein: CASSEALRALNTEAFF

J gene: TRBJ2-7
V gene: TRBV6-5
clone size: many
D gene: TRBD1
CDR3 DNA: TGTGCCAGCAGTTACGGTATGACAGGGGACTACGAGCAGTACTTC
CDR3 protein: CASSYGMTGDYEQYF

J gene: TRBJ1-1
V gene: TRBV7-3
clone size: few
D gene: .
CDR3 DNA: TGTGCCAGCAGCGTTACAGGGTACACTGAAGCTTTCTTT
CDR3 protein: CASSVTGYTEAFF

J gene: TRBJ2-3
V gene: TRBV30
clone size: .
D gene: TRBD1
CDR3 DNA: TGTGCCTGGAGCAGCCAACAGGGGTATTCAAGAGATACGCAGTATTTT
CDR3 protein: CAWSSQQGYSRDTQYF

J gene: TRBJ2-3
V gene: TRBV7-2
clone size: .
D gene: .
CDR3 DNA: TGTGCCAGCAGCTTTGGCCCGGGTGGCCGAGCAGATACGCAGTATTTT
CDR3 protein: CASSFGPGGRADTQYF

J gene: TRBJ1-5
V gene: TRBV4-1
clone size: many
D gene: .
CDR3 DNA: TGCGCCAGCAGCCAAGGCGGTTACGGGCGGCAGCCCCAGCATTTT
CDR3 protein: CASSQGGYGRQPQHF

J gene: TRBJ2-1
V gene: TRBV9
clone size: .
D gene: .
CDR3 DNA: TGTGCCAGCAGCGCAACTGGAATCAATGAGCAGTTCTTC
CDR3 protein: CASSATGINEQFF

J gene: TRBJ2-3
V gene: TRBV3-1
clone size: .
D gene: TRBD2
CDR3 DNA: TGTGCCAGCAGCCAGGGACTAGCGGTTGGCAGCACAGATACGCAGTATTTT
CDR3 protein: CASSQGLAVGSTDTQYF

J gene: TRBJ2-5
V gene: TRBV20-1
clone size: many
D gene: .
CDR3 DNA: TGCAGTGCCCCGGACCAGGGGGAGACCCAGTACTTC
CDR3 protein: CSAPDQGETQYF

J gene: TRBJ1-6
V gene: TRBV5-1
clone size: many
D gene: TRBD1
CDR3 DNA: TGCGCCAGCAGCCCCGGACAGGCTCGGGATTCACCCCTCCACTTT
CDR3 protein: CASSPGQARDSPLHF

J gene: TRBJ2-3
V gene: TRBV5-1
clone size: many
D gene: TRBD2
CDR3 DNA: TGCGCCAGCAGCCCGCTGGGACTAGCGGACATCACAGATACGCAGTATTTT
CDR3 protein: CASSPLGLADITDTQYF

J gene: TRBJ2-3
V gene: TRBV7-2
clone size: many
D gene: .
CDR3 DNA: TGTGCCAGCAGCTCGCGGCGGAATACGCAGTATTTT
CDR3 protein: CASSSRRNTQYF

J gene: TRBJ1-1
V gene: TRBV7-2
clone size: many
D gene: .
CDR3 DNA: TGTGCCAGCAGCTTAGGATACATCAGAAACACTGAAGCTTTCTTT
CDR3 protein: CASSLGYIRNTEAFF

J gene: TRBJ2-2
V gene: TRBV7-9
clone size: few
D gene: .
CDR3 DNA: TGTGCCAGCAGCTTATTTTGGGGTAGCACCGGGGAGCTGTTTTTT
CDR3 protein: CASSLFWGSTGELFF

J gene: TRBJ2-7
V gene: TRBV7-3
clone size: .
D gene: TRBD2
CDR3 DNA: TGTGCCAGCAGCCAACGGGGGACTAGCGGAGCCTACGAGCAGTACTTC
CDR3 protein: CASSQRGTSGAYEQYF

J gene: TRBJ2-5
V gene: TRBV28
clone size: few
D gene: TRBD2
CDR3 DNA: TGTGCCAGCAGGAAAGGGACTAGCGACCAAGAGACCCAGTACTTC
CDR3 protein: CASRKGTSDQETQYF

J gene: TRBJ2-1
V gene: TRBV6-2/TRBV6-3
clone size: few
D gene: TRBD2
CDR3 DNA: TGTGCCAGCAGAAGTAGCGGGGGTATGGGCAATGAGCAGTTCTTC
CDR3 protein: CASRSSGGMGNEQFF

J gene: TRBJ2-7
V gene: TRBV7-9
clone size: .
D gene: TRBD1
CDR3 DNA: TGTGCCAGCAGCCCCGGGACAGGGTGGAACGAGCAGTACTTC
CDR3 protein: CASSPGTGWNEQYF

J gene: TRBJ1-5
V gene: TRBV27
clone size: .
D gene: TRBD1
CDR3 DNA: TGTGCCAGCTGCGACAGGGGTGGGCAATTGCCCCAGCATTTT
CDR3 protein: CASCDRGGQLPQHF

J gene: TRBJ1-6
V gene: TRBV5-1
clone size: many
D gene: TRBD1
CDR3 DNA: TGCGCCAGCAGCTACGAGGGGGCCGGGTATAATTCACCCCTCCACTTT
CDR3 protein: CASSYEGAGYNSPLHF

J gene: TRBJ1-3
V gene: TRBV28
clone size: few
D gene: TRBD1
CDR3 DNA: TGTGCCAGCAGTTCTGACAGGGGGGAGAACACCATATATTTT
CDR3 protein: CASSSDRGENTIYF

J gene: TRBJ1-6
V gene: TRBV30
clone size: many
D gene: TRBD1
CDR3 DNA: TGTGCCTGGAGGACAGGGGTTAATTCACCCCTCCACTTT
CDR3 protein: CAWRTGVNSPLHF

J gene: TRBJ2-7
V gene: TRBV10-3
clone size: few
D gene: .
CDR3 DNA: TGTGCCATCAGCGTAGGGGCACGGGAAACGGGGCAGTACTTC
CDR3 protein: CAISVGARETGQYF

J gene: TRBJ1-4
V gene: TRBV27
clone size: .
D gene: .
CDR3 DNA: TGTGCCAGCAGTTTATTCGGGGTGTCGGTGGAAAAACTGTTTTTT
CDR3 protein: CASSLFGVSVEKLFF

J gene: TRBJ1-2
V gene: TRBV10-3
clone size: .
D gene: .
CDR3 DNA: TGTGCCATCACCCCCGGTGGCAGTGGCTACACCTTC
CDR3 protein: CAITPGGSGYTF

J gene: TRBJ2-3
V gene: TRBV20-1
clone size: few
D gene: .
CDR3 DNA: TGCAGTGCCTGGGCGTCAAGCACAGATACGCAGTATTTT
CDR3 protein: CSAWASSTDTQYF

J gene: TRBJ2-1
V gene: TRBV7-3
clone size: few
D gene: TRBD2
CDR3 DNA: TGTGCCAGCAGCTTAAAGTCTAGCGGGAATTACAATGAGCAGTTCTTC
CDR3 protein: CASSLKSSGNYNEQFF

J gene: TRBJ1-2
V gene: TRBV7-2
clone size: many
D gene: .
CDR3 DNA: TGTGCCAGCAGCTTGACAGACAGATCTGGCTACACCTTC
CDR3 protein: CASSLTDRSGYTF

J gene: TRBJ2-7
V gene: TRBV4-3
clone size: few
D gene: .
CDR3 DNA: TGCGCCAGCAGCCAAGATTTGTCGCCCGAGAAAACCTACGAGCAGTACTTC
CDR3 protein: CASSQDLSPEKTYEQYF

J gene: TRBJ1-5
V gene: TRBV20-1
clone size: many
D gene: TRBD1
CDR3 DNA: TGCAGTGCGCGGGGACAGGGGGGCAGCAATCAGCCCCAGCATTTT
CDR3 protein: CSARGQGGSNQPQHF

J gene: TRBJ2-1
V gene: TRBV29-1
clone size: .
D gene: TRBD2
CDR3 DNA: TGCAGCGTTGATGTTGGCGGGAGGTATGAGCAGTTCTTC
CDR3 protein: CSVDVGGRYEQFF

J gene: TRBJ1-1
V gene: TRBV28
clone size: .
D gene: .
CDR3 DNA: TGTGCCTGCAGTCTTCGAAACACTGAAGCTTTCTTT
CDR3 protein: CACSLRNTEAFF

J gene: TRBJ2-5
V gene: TRBV6-2/TRBV6-3
clone size: .
D gene: .
CDR3 DNA: TGTGCCAGCAGTTCCCCTTGGAAGAAAGGGGGAGGGCACCAAGAGACCCAGTACTTC
CDR3 protein: CASSSPWKKGGGHQETQYF

J gene: TRBJ2-5
V gene: TRBV6-2/TRBV6-3
clone size: few
D gene: .
CDR3 DNA: TGTGCCAGCAGTTACTATCGGGACGCCGTAGGAGAGACCCAGTACTTC
CDR3 protein: CASSYYRDAVGETQYF

J gene: TRBJ2-1
V gene: TRBV7-9
clone size: many
D gene: TRBD2
CDR3 DNA: TGTGCCAGCAGCCGAACGGGACTAGCGGGAGGGCCGGTCTACAATGAGCAGTTCTTC
CDR3 protein: CASSRTGLAGGPVYNEQFF

J gene: TRBJ1-6
V gene: TRBV4-3
clone size: .
D gene: .
CDR3 DNA: TGCGCCAGCAGCCAGATGACAGAGTGGGACAATTCACCCCTCCACTTT
CDR3 protein: CASSQMTEWDNSPLHF

J gene: TRBJ2-1
V gene: TRBV12-3/TRBV12-4
clone size: .
D gene: TRBD2
CDR3 DNA: TGTGCCAGCAGTTTAAAGGCGGGCCGAGCGGGAGGACGCACCTACAATGAGCAGTCCTTC
CDR3 protein: CASSLKAGRAGGRTYNEQSF